This entry lists 24 T cell receptor beta chains sequenced from one sample in a study of shared T cell receptors in the human thymus. TCRdb's table, derived via immunoSEQ multiplex PCR, lists solely in-frame clones and lacks some. Of some 660,000 clones listed, about 89% are singletons. These data were likewise used in another study, on human thymus T cells.

The sequenced sample was thymocytes. The receptors were sampled from a boy less than two years old with a congenital heart defect.

This clone was observed a few times. V gene TRBV11-2 combines with J gene TRBJ2-3, with TRBD1 matching 7 bases. CDR1 SGHAT and CDR2 FQNNGV come from the germline V gene. After removal of 1 base from V and 2 bases from J, the junction contained 3 bases not matched to a gene. The CDR3 loop spans 15 amino acids. The CDR3 is CASSLGGQYTDTQYF. The CDR3 nucleotides are TGTGCCAGCAGCTTAGGGGGACAGTACACAGATACGCAGTATTTT.

The CDR3, as DNA: TGTGCCAGCAGCCGTATCGGGAGGATGGGCTACAATGAGCAGTTCTTC. It codes for CASSRIGRMGYNEQFF. The rearrangement joins TRBV7-6 to TRBJ2-1; 7 bases agree with TRBD2. Germline V gene sequence: CDR1 SGHVS, CDR2 FNYEAQ. The CDR3 spans 16 residues. The J segment lost 3 bases and the V segment lost 5 bases, leaving 10 bases of the junction unmatched.

The V and J genes are TRBV11-2 and TRBJ2-1, with D tentatively TRBD2 (5 bases). Germline V CDR1 and CDR2: SGHAT, FQNNGV. The CDR3 has 14 amino acids. V shed 3 bases and J shed 5 bases, with 11 bases lying between them. CDR3 protein: CASSFTGVDNEQFF. CDR3 in DNA: TGTGCCAGCAGCTTCACCGGGGTAGACAATGAGCAGTTCTTC.

The rearrangement joins TRBV13 to TRBJ2-4; 10 nucleotides match TRBD2. After removal of 5 bases from V and 9 bases from J, the junction contained 7 bases not matched to a gene. The V gene's germline CDR1 is PRHDT and CDR2 FYEKMQ (reference sequence). The CDR3 consists of 14 residues. The CDR3 DNA sequence: TGTGCCAGCAGCATTAGCGGGAGGCTTGGCATTCAGTACTTC. Translated, it gives CASSISGRLGIQYF. Full variable domain (rest looked up from reference TRBV13 and TRBJ2-4): AAGVIQSPRHLIKEKRETATLKCYPIPRHDTVYWYQQGPGQDPQFLISFYEKMQSDKGSIPDRFSAQQFSDYHSELNMSSLELGDSALYFCASSISGRLGIQYFGAGTRLSVL.

CDR3 amino acids: CATSRDSPPRTGSRFGELFF. The DNA for the CDR3 is TGTGCCACCAGCAGAGATTCCCCACCTCGGACAGGGAGTAGGTTCGGGGAGCTGTTTTTT. This chain links TRBV15 with TRBJ2-2; 8 positions agree with TRBD1. Germline lookup yields CDR1 LNHNV and CDR2 YYDKDF (reference sequence). V dropped 0 bases and J dropped 7; count of bases not matched to a gene: 19. This CDR3 has 20 amino acids.

The J gene is TRBJ2-7, the V gene TRBV7-2, with D unclear. Germline V lookup: CDR1 SGHTA, CDR2 FQGNSA. There are 15 residues in the CDR3. Trimming left V 4 bases short and J 3 bases short, with 16 bases between. The chain's CDR3 is CASSSPTRNHYEQYF. The CDR3 DNA reads as TGTGCCAGCAGCTCCCCGACACGCAACCACTACGAGCAGTACTTC.

The CDR3 protein is CASSPLGVGGTEAFF. The CDR3 nucleotides are TGTGCCAGCAGTCCCCTAGGGGTGGGGGGGACTGAAGCTTTCTTT. V and J are TRBV27 and TRBJ1-1, with a possible D match to TRBD1 (5 bases). Germline loops: CDR1 MNHEY, CDR2 SMNVEV (reference sequence). The CDR3 contains 15 residues. The V end was cut by 5 bases, the J end by 5 bases, with 18 bases between.

The CDR3, as DNA: TGTGCCAGCAGTAGTGTGGGGCAGTACACTGAAGCTTTCTTT. Amino acid sequence: CASSSVGQYTEAFF. The chain couples TRBV28 to TRBJ1-1, with D tentatively TRBD1 (5 bases). The CDR3 sequence is 14 residues long. The V gene lost 5 bases and the J gene lost 3 bases, with 13 bases spanning the gap. The germline CDR1 and CDR2 sequences are MDHEN and SYDVKM.

The rearrangement links TRBV11-2 to TRBJ2-1; 15 bases align to TRBD2. CDR1 is SGHAT, CDR2 FQNNGV, per germline. Unmatched junction bases numbered 2, after V lost 6 bases and J lost 2 bases. The CDR3 covers 16 residues. The CDR3 sequence: CASSWTSGRAYNEQFF. In DNA, the CDR3 is TGTGCCAGCAGTTGGACTAGCGGGAGGGCCTACAATGAGCAGTTCTTC.

CDR3 nucleotides: TGTGCCAGCAGTTTAGGACAGGGGGGGAATCAGCCCCAGCATTTT. Translated, it gives CASSLGQGGNQPQHF. The rearrangement uses TRBV28 and TRBJ1-5, with 10 bases identical to TRBD1. Germline values: CDR1 MDHEN, CDR2 SYDVKM. The CDR3 has 15 residues. J was trimmed by 4 bases and V by 2 bases; bases with no gene match: 2.

In this sample, this clone turned up a few times. This chain links TRBV7-2 with TRBJ2-3, with D maybe TRBD2 (5 bases). Trimming took 0 bases from V and 1 from J, leaving 14 bases between them. The CDR3 has 17 residues. Germline V gene data show CDR1 as SGHTA and CDR2 as FQGNSA. DNA for the CDR3: TGTGCCAGCAGCTTAGCGTTCCACCCGAGGGGCACAGATACGCAGTATTTT. Translating gives CASSLAFHPRGTDTQYF.

This clone was detected a few times. In DNA form, the CDR3 reads TGTGCCAGCAGCTTAGGAAGGGGGCGGAAGGAAAAACTGTTTTTT. Amino acid sequence: CASSLGRGRKEKLFF. The V gene is TRBV5-6, the J gene TRBJ1-4, with 7 bases that match TRBD1. Germline loops: CDR1 SGHDT, CDR2 YYEEEE. The junction had 9 bases not matched to a gene; V was cut back by 2 bases and J by 8 bases. The CDR3 totals 15 residues.

The J gene is TRBJ1-6, the V gene TRBV4-3; TRBD1 is a possible D gene (6 bases). Germline CDR1 and CDR2: LGHNA and YSLEER. V lost 3 bases and J 4 bases, leaving 19 bases between the germline ends. The CDR3 runs to 18 residues. The CDR3 region is CASSHSEQGRLYNSPLHF. As DNA, the CDR3 is TGCGCCAGCAGCCACTCGGAACAGGGTCGGCTGTATAATTCACCCCTCCACTTT.

This chain links TRBV30 with TRBJ1-1; 9 bases line up with TRBD1. V shed 2 bases and J 3 bases; nucleotides not matched to a gene: 4. Per germline, CDR1 GTSNPN and CDR2 SVGIG (reference sequence). This CDR3 is built from 14 residues. CDR3 loop: CAWSPRTGDTEAFF. The CDR3, as DNA: TGTGCCTGGAGTCCCCGGACAGGGGACACTGAAGCTTTCTTT.

This rearrangement joins TRBV4-2 to TRBJ2-1, with TRBD2 matching over 8 bases. V shed 1 base and J 5 bases; nucleotides not matched to a gene: 4. Germline loops: CDR1 LGHNA, CDR2 YNFKEQ. The CDR3 spans 15 residues. The CDR3 DNA reads TGTGCCAGCAGCCAAGGGCGGGGGGTTAACAATGAGCAGTTCTTC. Amino acid sequence: CASSQGRGVNNEQFF.

This clone was seen a few times. The chain combines TRBV6-6 with TRBJ2-2; tentatively, D is TRBD2 (5 bases). CDR3 length: 13 amino acids. Germline V gene sequence: CDR1 MNHNY, CDR2 SVGAGI (reference sequence). Trimming took off 6 bases at V and 3 bases at J, with 8 bases between the two ends. For the CDR3, the DNA is TGTGCCAGCAGGAGGGCTTACACCGGGGAGCTGTTTTTT. Translating gives CASRRAYTGELFF.

The V gene is TRBV13, the J gene TRBJ2-7, with 11 bases identical to TRBD2. V lost 1 base and J lost 6; bases outside the gene matches: 8. The CDR3 totals 16 residues. CDR1 and CDR2 from the germline V gene are PRHDT and FYEKMQ (reference sequence). The CDR3 DNA reads TGTGCCAGCAGCTTAGAAGTAGCGGGAGGGCCGACCGAGCAGTACTTC. Its translation is CASSLEVAGGPTEQYF.

This clone has just one count. The J gene is TRBJ2-5, the V gene TRBV4-3, with TRBD2 as a possible D gene (5 bases). Trimming removed 4 bases at V and 1 base at J, with 13 bases between. The CDR3 consists of 15 residues. Germline V gene lookup returns CDR1 LGHNA and CDR2 YSLEER. In DNA form, the CDR3 reads TGCGCCAGCAGCCGCGTTACGGGATTCCAAGAGACCCAGTACTTC. Protein sequence: CASSRVTGFQETQYF.

The rearrangement joins TRBV15 to TRBJ2-1, with D perhaps matching TRBD2 (6 bases). Germline V gene data show CDR1 as LNHNV and CDR2 as YYDKDF (reference sequence). This CDR3 has 14 amino acids. Trimming removed 8 bases at V and 7 bases at J, with 18 bases between. The CDR3 sequence is CATGKAGTANEQFF. DNA for the CDR3: TGTGCCACCGGAAAGGCCGGGACTGCAAATGAGCAGTTCTTC. Drawing the rest from reference TRBV15 and TRBJ2-1, the complete variable domain is DAMVIQNPRYQVTQFGKPVTLSCSQTLNHNVMYWYQQKSSQAPKLLFHYYDKDFNNEADTPDNFQSRRPNTSFCFLDIRSPGLGDTAMYLCATGKAGTANEQFFGPGTRLTVL.

The chain links TRBV19 to TRBJ2-1; 7 positions match TRBD2. CDR1 is LNHDA, CDR2 SQIVND, per germline (reference sequence). With 6 bases clipped from V and 0 bases from J, the junction kept 11 bases outside the gene matches. The CDR3 sequence is 17 residues long. The CDR3 nucleotides read TGTGCCAGTAGGACGGGGAGGGATCAAATCTCCTACAATGAGCAGTTCTTC. This encodes CASRTGRDQISYNEQFF.

The gene calls are TRBV19 and TRBJ1-5; D not certain. The CDR3 extends over 15 amino acids. Germline-derived CDR1 and CDR2 are LNHDA and SQIVND (reference sequence). V lost 0 bases and J 0 bases, leaving 6 bases between the germline ends. The CDR3 protein is CASSIDLDSNQPQHF. CDR3 DNA: TGTGCCAGTAGTATAGATTTAGATAGCAATCAGCCCCAGCATTTT.

The V gene is TRBV9, the J gene TRBJ1-1, with 9 bases identical to TRBD1. The CDR3 loop spans 15 amino acids. The germline V gene encodes CDR1 SGDLS and CDR2 YYNGEE. V shed 3 bases and J 5 bases; nucleotides not matched to a gene: 8. The CDR3 DNA sequence: TGTGCCAGCAGCGCTGGACAGGGGACAACAACTGAAGCTTTCTTT. This gives the protein CASSAGQGTTTEAFF.

The chain couples TRBV30 to TRBJ2-7, with 12 bases fitting TRBD2. The CDR3 runs to 16 residues. In germline, CDR1 is GTSNPN, CDR2 SVGIG (reference sequence). V trimming: 0 bases; J trimming: 6 bases; junction bases outside the gene matches: 9. The CDR3 bases are TGTGCCTGGAGTGTACGCCTAGCGGGAGGGTCGATCGAGCAGTACTTC. Translated, it gives CAWSVRLAGGSIEQYF.

V gene TRBV27 combines with J gene TRBJ1-1; D not resolved. With 5 bases removed from V and 7 bases from J, the gap between germline ends came to 17 bases. In germline, CDR1 is MNHEY, CDR2 SMNVEV (reference sequence). The CDR3 consists of 14 residues. The CDR3 here is CASSPYPLFGEAFF. CDR3 in DNA: TGTGCCAGCAGTCCATACCCGCTTTTCGGTGAAGCTTTCTTT.